These 22 T cell receptor beta chains came from one sample sequenced in a study of breast tumors, draining lymph nodes, adjacent tissues. TCRdb used MiXCR to reprocess the multiplex PCR reads, holding one entry per CDR3 protein. The profile shows some 130,000 distinct CDR3 sequences, just under 20% of them singletons. Axillary draining lymph nodes of breast cancer patients supplied the node samples. Sequenced input: axillary lymph node tissue. The receptor set was obtained from a female donor with breast cancer. Some clones in this sample may be carry-over from other donors' samples.

This clonotype has a handful of counts. The chain recombines TRBV24-1 with TRBJ2-4; tentatively, D is TRBD2 (6 bases). The CDR3 has 15 amino acids. Trimming took 3 bases from V and 4 from J, leaving 12 bases between them. Germline CDR1 is KGHDR and CDR2 is SFDVKD. The CDR3 DNA follows: TGTGCCACCAGTGATAAAAACCGGGAGAAAAACATTCAGTACTTC. Translation: CATSDKNREKNIQYF.

As regards this clonotype: At one end, the junction sequence differs from germline, possibly due to a read error. The chain joins TRBV6-1 to TRBJ1-3; D gene uncertain. This CDR3 comprises 14 residues. Germline V gene lookup returns CDR1 MNHNS and CDR2 SASEGT. The CDR3 DNA reads TGTGCCAGCAGTTTCAGCCACTCTGGAAACGCCATATATTTT. Translating gives CASSFSHSGNAIYF.

Ten or more counts support this clonotype. The chain recombines TRBV5-1 with TRBJ1-4; 9 bases line up with TRBD1. This CDR3 has 15 residues. V lost 0 bases to trimming and J lost 7 bases; unmatched junction nucleotides: 4. From germline, CDR1 is SGHRS and CDR2 YFSETQ. CDR3 in amino acids: CASSLEGTGFEKLFF. The CDR3 region has the DNA TGCGCCAGCAGCTTGGAGGGGACAGGGTTTGAAAAACTGTTTTTT.

Notes on this clonotype: This may arise from a read error, as a much more abundant clone is one base away. The gene calls are TRBV4-1 and TRBJ1-4, with D possibly TRBD1 on 6 matching bases. The CDR3 loop spans 15 amino acids. In germline, CDR1 is MGHRA, CDR2 YSYEKL. Trimming shortened V by 0 bases and J by 10 bases, and 15 bases separated the two germline ends. The CDR3 spells CASSQDPYRDGKLFF. For the CDR3, the DNA is TGCGCCAGCAGCCAAGATCCTTACAGGGATGGAAAACTGTTTTTT.

This clonotype was found many times. The CDR3 loop is CATSGARDGYTF. In nucleotides, the CDR3 is TGTGCCACCAGCGGCGCCAGGGACGGCTACACCTTC. The J gene is TRBJ1-2, the V gene TRBV15, with D perhaps TRBD1 (5 bases). Germline V gives CDR1 LNHNV, CDR2 YYDKDF (reference sequence). This CDR3 has 12 amino acids. Deletions cut 5 bases from V and 8 bases from J, with 12 bases between.

A word on this clonotype: The CDR3 carries no conserved terminal phenylalanine or tryptophan, so it likely arises from a read error. CDR3 nucleotides: TGCGCCAGCAGCTCCGGACAGGGTGATAAGAACGAGCAGTACCTC. Translating it yields CASSSGQGDKNEQYL. The chain uses TRBV5-1 and TRBJ2-7, with 8 bases matching TRBD1. The CDR3 sequence is 15 residues long. Germline loops: CDR1 SGHRS, CDR2 YFSETQ. After removal of 3 bases from V and 5 bases from J, the junction contained 10 bases not matched to a gene.

The CDR3 DNA reads as TGTGCCAGCAGTCCAGGGGGGTCCAAAAACATTCAGTACTTC. This codes for CASSPGGSKNIQYF. This chain links TRBV11-3 with TRBJ2-4; TRBD1 is a possible D gene (7 bases). Trimming stripped 6 bases from V and 2 bases from J, with 11 bases between. CDR3 length: 14 amino acids. The germline V gene has CDR1 SGHNT and CDR2 YENEEA. The variable domain in full, with the rest retrieved from reference TRBV11-3 and TRBJ2-4, is EAGVVQSPRYKIIEKKQPVAFWCNPISGHNTLYWYLQNLGQGPELLIRYENEEAVDDSQLPKDRFSAERLKGVDSTLKIQPAELGDSAVYLCASSPGGSKNIQYFGAGTRLSVL.

This clonotype came up many times. This chain joins TRBV29-1 and TRBJ2-1, with 9 bases that match TRBD1. The V gene's germline CDR1 is SQVTM and CDR2 ANQGSEA. The V segment lost 6 bases and the J segment 7 bases; nucleotides outside the gene matches: 10. The CDR3 runs to 14 residues. CDR3 DNA sequence: TGCAGCGTGCTAACCGGGACAGGGCCGAATGAGCAGTTCTTC. This translates into CSVLTGTGPNEQFF.

Remarks on this clonotype: At one boundary the junction diverges from the germline segment, which might be a read error. This chain uses TRBV5-1 with TRBJ1-1; D possibly corresponds to TRBD1 (5 bases). CDR1 is SGHRS and CDR2 is YFSETQ in the germline V gene. The CDR3 is made up of 14 amino acids. This CDR3 reads CASSLSTSDTGAFF. The CDR3 bases are TGCGCCAGCAGCTTGTCAACTTCGGACACTGGAGCTTTCTTT. Variable domain in full (rest from reference TRBV5-1 and TRBJ1-1): KAGVTQTPRYLIKTRGQQVTLSCSPISGHRSVSWYQQTPGQGLQFLFEYFSETQRNKGNFPGRFSGRQFSNSRSEMNVSTLELGDSALYLCASSLSTSDTGAFFGQGTRLTVV.

This clonotype was detected ten times or more. J is TRBJ2-2 and V is TRBV19; possible D gene TRBD2, 6 bases. V lost 7 bases and J lost 5, with 14 bases in between. Germline values: CDR1 LNHDA, CDR2 SQIVND (reference sequence). The CDR3 has 14 amino acids. The DNA of the CDR3 is TGTGCCAGTAAGAGGGGCCGGGGGACCGGGGAGCTGTTTTTT. Translation gives CASKRGRGTGELFF.

This clonotype was seen at least ten times. The chain has TRBV5-1 and TRBJ2-1, with TRBD2 matching over 11 bases. J was trimmed by 9 bases and V by 2 bases; bases with no gene match: 7. CDR3 length: 15 amino acids. CDR1 and CDR2 (germline): SGHRS, YFSETQ. CDR3 protein: CASSFILAGGGEQFF. The CDR3 nucleotides are TGCGCCAGCAGCTTTATTCTAGCGGGAGGTGGTGAGCAGTTCTTC.

This clonotype was counted ten times or more. V gene TRBV20-1 combines with J gene TRBJ1-5; 10 bases are a match to TRBD1. The CDR3 length is 18 residues. Germline V gives CDR1 DFQATT, CDR2 SNEGSKA (reference sequence). V lost 5 bases and J lost 4; bases outside the gene matches: 17. CDR3 sequence (DNA): TGCAGTGCTCGGGGGACAGGGGAGGTAAGGCCGATGAATCAGCCCCAGCATTTT. Translating it yields CSARGTGEVRPMNQPQHF.

This chain links TRBV28 with TRBJ2-6; no clear D. The ends were cut back, 4 bases at V and 0 bases at J, with 4 bases in the middle. The CDR3 length is 14 residues. CDR1 and CDR2 (germline): MDHEN, SYDVKM. This CDR3 reads CASSYHSGANVLTF. The CDR3 bases are TGTGCCAGCAGTTACCACTCTGGGGCCAACGTCCTGACTTTC.

This clonotype was observed many times. The chain carries TRBV7-2 and TRBJ1-6; possible D gene TRBD1, 6 bases. From germline, CDR1 is SGHTA and CDR2 FQGNSA. V lost 5 bases and J 7 bases, leaving 15 bases between the germline ends. There are 15 residues in the CDR3. CDR3 sequence reads: CASSPLRTENSPLHF. DNA for the CDR3: TGTGCCAGCAGCCCCCTCCGGACAGAGAATTCACCCCTCCACTTT.

Concerning this clonotype: This may arise from a read error, as a much more abundant clone is one base away. The V call is TRBV7-3, the J call TRBJ2-2, with TRBD2 matching 7 bases. V dropped 1 base and J dropped 2; count of bases not matched to a gene: 7. Germline V gene lookup returns CDR1 SGHTA and CDR2 FQGTGA. The CDR3 length is 17 residues. The DNA for the CDR3 is TGTGCCAGCAGCTTAAACGTGGGGGGGATCAACACCGGGGAGCTGTTTTTT. It specifies CASSLNVGGINTGELFF. Complete variable domain (other parts from reference TRBV7-3 and TRBJ2-2): GAGVSQTPSNKVTEKGKYVELRCDPISGHTALYWYRQSLGQGPEFLIYFQGTGAADDSGLPNDRFFAVRPEGSVSTLKIQRTERGDSAVYLCASSLNVGGINTGELFFGEGSRLTVL.

This chain links TRBV5-6 with TRBJ1-2; maybe TRBD1 (5 bases). Germline CDR1 reads SGHDT; CDR2 reads YYEEEE. The CDR3 sequence is 16 residues long. V dropped 4 bases and J dropped 0 bases, with 16 bases sitting between them. Here the CDR3 reads CASSPDRGRANYGYTF. CDR3 coding DNA: TGTGCCAGCAGCCCCGATAGGGGACGAGCTAACTATGGCTACACCTTC.

This clonotype appeared many times. The CDR3 protein is CASSLGARGQGGGYTF. The CDR3 region has the DNA TGTGCCAGCAGCTTAGGGGCCCGGGGACAGGGAGGGGGCTACACCTTC. The V gene is TRBV7-2, the J gene TRBJ1-2, with 9 bases lining up with TRBD1. V lost 1 base and J lost 8; bases outside the gene matches: 11. The germline gives CDR1 SGHTA, CDR2 FQGNSA. This CDR3 contains 16 residues.

This clonotype was counted at least ten times. V usage is TRBV12-3 or TRBV12-4 and J usage is TRBJ2-1; 10 bases line up with TRBD2. CDR3 size: 15 residues. J lost 4 bases, V lost 5 bases, and 5 bases had no gene match. CDR3 bases: TGTGCCAGCAGTGTGAGCGGGGGGGCTTACAATGAGCAGTTCTTC. Encoded protein: CASSVSGGAYNEQFF.

This clonotype showed up just a few times. The J gene is TRBJ2-2, the V gene TRBV5-1; 8 positions agree with TRBD1. The CDR3 is 15 residues long. V was pared by 2 bases and J by 7 bases, with 7 bases of the junction left unmatched. The germline gives CDR1 SGHRS, CDR2 YFSETQ. CDR3 sequence: CASSFVTGVSGELFF. The CDR3 DNA reads TGCGCCAGCAGCTTCGTGACAGGGGTGAGCGGGGAGCTGTTTTTT.

This clonotype has a count of ten or more. The gene calls are TRBV20-1 and TRBJ2-2, with D possibly being TRBD2 (5 bases). V was trimmed by 6 bases and J by 7 bases, leaving 12 bases between them. CDR1 DFQATT and CDR2 SNEGSKA come from the germline V gene (reference sequence). This CDR3 has 12 residues. DNA for the CDR3: TGCAGTGCCAAAGAGGGAGTCGGGGAGCTGTTTTTT. It yields the protein CSAKEGVGELFF.

At least ten counts were recorded for this clonotype. This chain joins TRBV9 and TRBJ2-7; D remains ambiguous. Germline V gives CDR1 SGDLS, CDR2 YYNGEE. Trimming took 0 bases from V and 6 from J, leaving 10 bases between them. The CDR3 totals 13 residues. The CDR3 nucleotides read TGTGCCAGCAGCGTAGCCGAAAGAACCGAGCAGTACTTC. It codes for CASSVAERTEQYF. Full variable domain (outside the CDR3, taken from reference TRBV9 and TRBJ2-7): DSGVTQTPKHLITATGQRVTLRCSPRSGDLSVYWYQQSLDQGLQFLIQYYNGEERAKGNILERFSAQQFPDLHSELNLSSLELGDSALYFCASSVAERTEQYFGPGTRLTVT.

This clonotype was detected many times. This chain connects TRBV6-1 to TRBJ2-3, with a tentative D call TRBD2 (6 bases). This CDR3 spans 16 amino acids. V gave up 4 bases and J gave up 1 base, with 15 bases separating them. Germline V gene sequence: CDR1 MNHNS, CDR2 SASEGT. The CDR3: CASSGRERVGTDTQYF. The CDR3 region has the DNA TGTGCCAGCAGTGGCCGTGAGCGGGTCGGCACAGATACGCAGTATTTT.